Listed below are T cell receptor beta chains from one sample, sequenced in a study of T cells after yellow fever vaccination. TCRdb reprocessed the 5' RACE reads via MiXCR and lists one record per CDR3 protein. This table has 300,000 or so distinct CDR3 sequences, around 6.8% appearing once. The sequencing used PBMCs, collected 35 to 50 days after the first yellow fever vaccination. Source of these receptors: a young man who received the YFV17D yellow fever vaccine. Both conserved end residues are part of each CDR3. D genes are given only for firm matches. Expanded clones get a size class; other rows say once, few or many, or leave the size out.

cdr3_aa	cdr3_nt	v_call	j_call	clone_size	d_call
CASSPRGGQGDEAFF	TGCGCCAGCAGCCCTCGCGGGGGACAAGGTGATGAAGCTTTCTTT	TRBV4-3	TRBJ1-1	few	.
CASSQESGRETQYF	TGCGCCAGCAGCCAAGAGTCAGGGAGGGAGACCCAGTACTTC	TRBV4-1	TRBJ2-5	many	.
CASSEGENTGELFF	TGCGCCAGCAGTGAAGGGGAGAACACCGGGGAGCTGTTTTTT	TRBV5-1	TRBJ2-2	few	.
CATMGGSTDTQYF	TGTGCAACCATGGGGGGAAGCACAGATACGCAGTATTTT	TRBV10-3	TRBJ2-3	few	.
CASSMTGNSGYTF	TGTGCCAGTAGTATGACCGGGAATTCTGGCTACACCTTC	TRBV19	TRBJ1-2	few	.
CASSFPAYGYTF	TGTGCCAGCAGTTTTCCAGCCTATGGCTACACCTTC	TRBV12-3/TRBV12-4	TRBJ1-2	few	.
CASSLIIDTEAFF	TGTGCCAGCAGCTTAATTATCGACACTGAAGCTTTCTTT	TRBV7-2	TRBJ1-1	.	.
CSARVLTTPYSGANVLTF	TGCAGTGCTAGAGTATTGACGACACCTTACTCTGGGGCCAACGTCCTGACTTTC	TRBV20-1	TRBJ2-6	many	.
CASSSSGGSYEQYF	TGTGCCAGCAGCTCGTCAGGGGGTTCCTACGAGCAGTACTTC	TRBV7-6	TRBJ2-7	.	TRBD1
CASSLRQACNYGYTF	TGTGCCAGCAGCCTGAGGCAGGCGTGTAACTATGGCTACACCTTC	TRBV21-1	TRBJ1-2	.	.
CASSVSPRDRRETQYF	TGTGCCAGCAGCGTCTCCCCCCGGGACAGGCGGGAGACCCAGTACTTC	TRBV9	TRBJ2-5	many	TRBD1
CASVGENTEAFF	TGTGCCAGCGTTGGGGAGAACACTGAAGCTTTCTTT	TRBV5-4	TRBJ1-1	.	.
CASSALAGKGPDTQYF	TGTGCCAGCAGTGCGCTAGCGGGGAAAGGTCCAGATACGCAGTATTTT	TRBV25-1	TRBJ2-3	.	TRBD2
CASSLAPGLAPHSTDTQYF	TGTGCCAGCAGCTTAGCCCCAGGACTAGCGCCACATAGCACAGATACGCAGTATTTT	TRBV11-1	TRBJ2-3	many	TRBD2
CASSLTKGRQDEQFF	TGTGCCAGCAGCTTAACGAAGGGGCGTCAGGATGAGCAGTTCTTC	TRBV7-3	TRBJ2-1	.	.
CASSSRTSGGRYEQYF	TGTGCCAGCAGCTCCAGGACTAGCGGGGGGCGCTACGAGCAGTACTTC	TRBV7-2	TRBJ2-7	.	TRBD2
CASSADVDTEAFF	TGTGCCAGCAGCGCAGACGTCGACACTGAAGCTTTCTTT	TRBV9	TRBJ1-1	.	.
CCARIQGTISGNTIYF	TGCTGTGCTAGGATACAGGGGACGATCTCTGGAAACACCATATATTTT	TRBV20-1	TRBJ1-3	few	TRBD1
CASSPPGILNEQFF	TGTGCCAGCAGCCCGCCGGGAATTCTCAATGAGCAGTTCTTC	TRBV3-1	TRBJ2-1	once	.
CASRLGDNEQFF	TGTGCCAGCAGACTAGGTGACAATGAGCAGTTCTTC	TRBV6-2/TRBV6-3	TRBJ2-1	.	.
CASSLSRQGVLYTF	TGTGCCAGCAGCCTTTCTCGTCAGGGGGTCCTCTACACCTTC	TRBV3-1	TRBJ1-2	.	TRBD1
CASSALAGAYEQYF	TGTGCCAGCAGCGCGCTAGCGGGGGCCTACGAGCAGTACTTC	TRBV7-2	TRBJ2-7	.	TRBD2
CASSLDLAGGITDTQYF	TGTGCCAGCAGCTTAGACCTAGCGGGGGGTATCACAGATACGCAGTATTTT	TRBV11-2	TRBJ2-3	few	TRBD2
CSAEQGTLGMNTEAFF	TGCAGTGCGGAACAGGGGACCCTCGGGATGAACACTGAAGCTTTCTTT	TRBV20-1	TRBJ1-1	.	TRBD1
CASSPDRVPPYEQYF	TGCGCCAGCAGCCCGGACAGGGTTCCTCCCTACGAGCAGTACTTC	TRBV4-1	TRBJ2-7	.	TRBD1
CSARDWLTRETQYF	TGCAGTGCTAGAGATTGGTTGACGAGGGAGACCCAGTACTTC	TRBV20-1	TRBJ2-5	few	.
CASSLASGLQETQYF	TGTGCCAGCAGTTTGGCCTCCGGGCTCCAAGAGACCCAGTACTTC	TRBV27	TRBJ2-5	.	.
CASSPGFRTMNKRTTNEKLFF	TGTGCCAGCTCACCAGGTTTTAGGACAATGAACAAGCGTACAACTAATGAAAAACTGTTTTTT	TRBV18	TRBJ1-4	few	.
CASSLGAIGGSVNAFF	TGCGCCAGCAGCTTGGGGGCGATCGGAGGCTCCGTGAATGCTTTCTTT	TRBV5-1	TRBJ1-1	many	.
CSARWRGRNTIYF	TGCAGTGCCAGGTGGCGGGGTCGAAACACCATATATTTT	TRBV20-1	TRBJ1-3	.	.
CASTGWGLETQYF	TGTGCCTCAACGGGATGGGGGTTGGAGACCCAGTACTTC	TRBV25-1	TRBJ2-5	few	.
CASSPRLLGYNEQFF	TGTGCCAGCAGCCCCCGGCTCCTCGGGTACAATGAGCAGTTCTTC	TRBV5-6	TRBJ2-1	.	.
CASTRDSQYNEQFF	TGCGCCAGCACGCGGGACAGTCAATACAATGAGCAGTTCTTC	TRBV5-1	TRBJ2-1	few	.
CASSLESGNSPLHF	TGCGCCAGCAGCTTGGAGTCAGGGAATTCACCCCTCCACTTT	TRBV5-1	TRBJ1-6	.	.
CASSPRDRSYEQYF	TGTGCCAGCAGCCCCAGGGACAGATCCTACGAGCAGTACTTC	TRBV7-9	TRBJ2-7	many	TRBD1
CASSLAATDREETQYF	TGTGCCAGCAGTTTAGCAGCAACTGACAGGGAAGAGACCCAGTACTTC	TRBV12-3/TRBV12-4	TRBJ2-5	many	TRBD1
CASSMLDLGPDTQYF	TGTGCCAGTAGTATGTTGGACCTCGGGCCAGATACGCAGTATTTT	TRBV19	TRBJ2-3	.	.
CSARAGDEKLFF	TGCAGTGCTAGAGCGGGGGACGAAAAACTGTTTTTT	TRBV20-1	TRBJ1-4	.	.
CASSLIRGGTDTQYF	TGTGCCAGCAGCTTAATACGCGGGGGCACAGATACGCAGTATTTT	TRBV7-6	TRBJ2-3	few	.
CASSLWGGDGDTQYF	TGCGCCAGCAGCTTGTGGGGCGGGGATGGAGATACGCAGTATTTT	TRBV5-1	TRBJ2-3	few	.
CASSLVTEAYEQFF	TGCGCCAGCAGCTTGGTAACTGAGGCCTATGAGCAGTTCTTC	TRBV5-1	TRBJ2-1	many	.
CASGTEYTGELFF	TGTGCTAGCGGGACAGAGTACACCGGGGAGCTGTTTTTT	TRBV12-5	TRBJ2-2	few	TRBD1
CSARDGPETNFF	TGCAGTGCTAGAGATGGGCCAGAGACTAACTTTTTT	TRBV20-1	TRBJ2-3	many	.
CASSSERRALGETQYF	TGTGCCAGCAGCTCGGAACGCAGGGCCTTGGGGGAGACCCAGTACTTC	TRBV5-5	TRBJ2-5	.	.
CASSYRGGGTEAFF	TGTGCCAGCAGTTACCGGGGAGGTGGGACTGAAGCTTTCTTT	TRBV6-2/TRBV6-3	TRBJ1-1	many	.
CASTSTGTGANVLTF	TGTGCCAGCACCTCTACAGGGACTGGGGCCAACGTCCTGACTTTC	TRBV7-2	TRBJ2-6	many	.
CATSDSRVDQGDTEAFF	TGTGCCACCAGTGATTCAAGGGTGGACCAGGGCGACACTGAAGCTTTCTTT	TRBV24-1	TRBJ1-1	.	.
CASSYIGTNTGELFF	TGTGCCAGCAGCTATATAGGGACGAACACCGGGGAGCTGTTTTTT	TRBV14	TRBJ2-2	many	.
CSASPSGAYGYTF	TGCAGTGCTAGCCCGAGCGGGGCCTATGGCTACACCTTC	TRBV20-1	TRBJ1-2	few	.
CASIYRWGQVNTEAFF	TGTGCCAGCATCTACCGGTGGGGGCAGGTGAACACTGAAGCTTTCTTT	TRBV12-3/TRBV12-4	TRBJ1-1	few	.